The 16 T cell receptor beta chains in this list originate from one sample, sequenced in a study of PD-L1 blockade in urothelial cancer. Method: immunoSEQ multiplex PCR; TCRdb's copy keeps in-frame clones and lacks some. The sample lists under 80,000 clones; about four fifths were seen once. The time point was: pretreatment peripheral blood. The specimen was PBMCs, collected around atezolizumab (anti-PD-L1) treatment. The receptors were gathered from a man between 70 and 80 years old with urothelial cancer.

This clone has a handful of counts. The DNA is omitted, as the CDR3 cannot be located on it reliably, and the CDR3 follows TCRdb's listing. The chain is built from TRBV6-6 and TRBJ2-3; TRBD1 is taken as the D call from the table, unchecked against the DNA. Germline V gene lookup returns CDR1 MNHNY and CDR2 SVGAGI (reference sequence). Inclusive of both ends, the CDR3 amounts to 14 amino acids. CDR3 sequence: CASSSSDREDTQYF.

The genes are TRBV9 and TRBJ2-6; no clear D gene. Trimming left V 4 bases short and J 0 bases short, with 5 bases between. This CDR3 spans 14 amino acids. Germline CDR1 and CDR2: SGDLS and YYNGEE. In nucleotides, the CDR3 is TGTGCCAGCAGCTATATCTCTGGGGCCAACGTCCTGACTTTC. The encoded protein is CASSYISGANVLTF. The whole variable domain, filled in from reference TRBV9 and TRBJ2-6, reads DSGVTQTPKHLITATGQRVTLRCSPRSGDLSVYWYQQSLDQGLQFLIQYYNGEERAKGNILERFSAQQFPDLHSELNLSSLELGDSALYFCASSYISGANVLTFGAGSRLTVL.

The chain joins TRBV18 to TRBJ1-2, with no clear D. This CDR3 is 13 amino acids long. The germline CDR1 and CDR2 sequences are KGHSH and LQKENI. V was clipped by 3 bases and J by 3 bases, with 8 bases between them. This CDR3 reads CASSPEGDYGYTF. The CDR3 DNA follows: TGTGCCAGCTCACCTGAGGGCGACTATGGCTACACCTTC.

The genes are TRBV4-3 and TRBJ1-4; D unclear. This CDR3 is built from 13 residues. Germline V CDR1 and CDR2: LGHNA, YSLEER. V shed 0 bases and J shed 8 bases, with 7 bases lying between them. The CDR3 spells CASSQDRVEKLFF. The CDR3, as DNA: TGCGCCAGCAGCCAAGATCGGGTAGAAAAACTGTTTTTT.

The V call is TRBV27, the J call TRBJ1-5, with D unresolved. The length of the CDR3 is 15 residues. V was clipped by 5 bases and J by 6 bases, with 17 bases between them. The V gene's germline CDR1 is MNHEY and CDR2 SMNVEV (reference sequence). CDR3 in DNA: TGTGCCAGCAGTACCTCAACGTCCGGTGCTCAGCCCCAGCATTTT. Encoded protein: CASSTSTSGAQPQHF.

The chain has TRBV18 and TRBJ1-2; 8 nucleotides agree with TRBD1. The CDR3 is 13 residues long. V was pared by 6 bases and J by 6 bases, with 6 bases of the junction left unmatched. Looked up from germline, CDR1 is KGHSH and CDR2 is LQKENI. Written as DNA, the CDR3 is TGTGCCAGCTCTCAGGACAGGGATGATGGCTACACCTTC. As protein: CASSQDRDDGYTF. The variable domain in full, with the rest retrieved from reference TRBV18 and TRBJ1-2, is NAGVMQNPRHLVRRRGQEARLRCSPMKGHSHVYWYRQLPEEGLKFMVYLQKENIIDESGMPKERFSAEFPKEGPSILRIQQVVRGDSAAYFCASSQDRDDGYTFGSGTRLTVV.

The J gene is TRBJ2-1, the V gene TRBV9; D possibly corresponds to TRBD1 (8 bases). With 4 bases removed from V and 9 bases from J, the gap between germline ends came to 20 bases. The CDR3 totals 15 residues. Germline assignment: CDR1 SGDLS and CDR2 YYNGEE. The CDR3 coding sequence is TGTGCCAGCAGCCTCGGACAGGGACTAACGGGTGAGCAGTTCTTC. It encodes CASSLGQGLTGEQFF.

The gene calls are TRBV19 and TRBJ2-7; 10 bases fit TRBD1. The V gene's germline CDR1 is LNHDA and CDR2 SQIVND (reference sequence). This CDR3 is built from 15 residues. The trim removed 7 bases at V and 2 bases at J, leaving 8 bases unmatched. The CDR3 DNA is TGTGCCAGTACCGTAAGGACAGGGGGGACCTACGAGCAGTACTTC. Encoded protein: CASTVRTGGTYEQYF.

The J gene is TRBJ2-3, the V gene TRBV5-6, with TRBD1 matching 8 bases. Germline values: CDR1 SGHDT, CDR2 YYEEEE. J lost 10 bases, V lost 4 bases, and 2 bases had no gene match. The CDR3 spans 11 residues. The CDR3: CASSLTGAQYF. The CDR3 DNA is TGTGCCAGCAGCCTGACAGGGGCGCAGTATTTT.

This clone was seen ten or more times. CDR3 bases: TGTGCCAGTCAACAGGGCCGGGGCCGGGGCACTGAAGCTTTCTTT. Its translation: CASQQGRGRGTEAFF. The genes are TRBV19 and TRBJ1-1; possible D gene TRBD1, 6 bases. The CDR3 has 15 amino acids. Germline V gene lookup returns CDR1 LNHDA and CDR2 SQIVND (reference sequence). Trimming cost V 8 bases and J 4 bases, with 20 bases left between them.

This chain connects TRBV4-1 to TRBJ2-2, with TRBD1 identical over 8 bases. With 3 bases clipped from V and 5 bases from J, the junction kept 5 bases outside the gene matches. In germline, CDR1 is MGHRA, CDR2 YSYEKL. The CDR3 extends over 15 amino acids. The CDR3 bases are TGCGCCAGCAGCCACGTGGACAGGGAAACCGGGGAGCTGTTTTTT. Residues: CASSHVDRETGELFF.

The chain employs TRBV10-1 and TRBJ1-6; 7 bases fit TRBD1. Germline-derived CDR1 and CDR2 are WNHNN and SYGVQD (reference sequence). J lost 6 bases, V lost 8 bases, and 4 bases had no gene match. This CDR3 comprises 13 residues. This CDR3 reads CASSTGPNSPLHF. Written as DNA, the CDR3 is TGCGCCAGCTCGACAGGGCCTAATTCACCCCTCCACTTT.

V gene TRBV11-3 combines with J gene TRBJ2-1; tentatively, D is TRBD2 (5 bases). V was clipped by 8 bases and J by 5 bases, with 16 bases between them. CDR3 length: 14 residues. Germline loops: CDR1 SGHNT, CDR2 YENEEA. The CDR3 here is CASEKRFGHNEQFF. CDR3 bases: TGTGCCAGCGAGAAGCGGTTTGGGCACAATGAGCAGTTCTTC.

V gene TRBV7-2 combines with J gene TRBJ1-1, with D maybe TRBD1 (6 bases). The V end was cut by 0 bases, the J end by 8 bases, with 13 bases between. Germline V gene sequence: CDR1 SGHTA, CDR2 FQGNSA. This CDR3 contains 14 residues. CDR3 bases: TGTGCCAGCAGCTTAGCACTTGCAGGGGCAGAAGCTTTCTTT. The encoded protein is CASSLALAGAEAFF.

V and J are TRBV5-4 and TRBJ1-2; 10 positions match TRBD1. Germline lookup yields CDR1 SGHNT and CDR2 YYREEE (reference sequence). The CDR3 sequence is 16 residues long. Trimming took 4 bases from V and 8 from J; bases not matched to a gene: 14. This CDR3 reads CASSRPTGTGEGGYTF. The CDR3 DNA is TGTGCCAGCAGCCGACCTACCGGGACAGGGGAAGGGGGCTACACCTTC.

V gene TRBV19 combines with J gene TRBJ1-1; no clear D gene. The CDR3 spans 11 residues. V was clipped by 9 bases and J by 1 base, with 6 bases between them. CDR1 is LNHDA, CDR2 SQIVND, per germline (reference sequence). CDR3: CARTKNTEAFF. The CDR3 DNA is TGTGCCAGGACAAAGAACACTGAAGCTTTCTTT.